The 30 T cell receptor beta chains below all came from one sample that was sequenced in a study of T cell responses to AZD1222 COVID-19 vaccine. The protocol was immunoSEQ multiplex PCR, while the TCRdb copy is restricted to in-frame clones and leaves out a portion. The sample records some 150,000 clones, over 80% being singletons. The sequencing here drew on peripheral blood, taken 28 days after the second dose of the MenACWY control vaccine. The receptors shown here come from an adult who received the MenACWY meningococcal vaccine as a control.

This chain uses TRBV19 with TRBJ2-2; 7 positions match TRBD2. V lost 9 bases to trimming and J lost 5 bases; unmatched junction nucleotides: 12. Germline CDR1 is LNHDA and CDR2 is SQIVND (reference sequence). This CDR3 region has 15 residues. The CDR3: CASSLRREYTGELFF. The CDR3 nucleotides are TGTGCCAGCTCCCTCCGGCGGGAGTATACCGGGGAGCTGTTTTTT.

The rearrangement joins TRBV15 to TRBJ1-4, with D possibly being TRBD1 (6 bases). Germline assignment: CDR1 LNHNV and CDR2 YYDKDF (reference sequence). With 2 bases removed from V and 3 bases from J, the gap between germline ends came to 22 bases. There are 19 residues in the CDR3. CDR3 loop: CATSRILTASGAPNEKLFF. CDR3 sequence (DNA): TGTGCCACCAGCAGAATTCTCACCGCCTCAGGGGCCCCTAATGAAAAACTGTTTTTT.

The rearrangement joins TRBV10-3 to TRBJ2-2; D unresolved. Germline-derived CDR1 and CDR2 are ENHRY and SYGVKD. CDR3 size: 16 residues. Trimming removed 3 bases at V and 2 bases at J, with 13 bases between. The CDR3 is CAISEFSSYNTGELFF. Here the CDR3 DNA reads TGTGCCATCAGTGAATTTAGTTCCTATAACACCGGGGAGCTGTTTTTT.

This chain connects TRBV27 to TRBJ2-7; 8 nucleotides match TRBD2. The junction had 8 bases not matched to a gene; V was cut back by 2 bases and J by 8 bases. Germline loops: CDR1 MNHEY, CDR2 SMNVEV (reference sequence). The CDR3 covers 14 residues. The CDR3 bases are TGTGCCAGCAGTTTAAATAGCGGGACCCTCCAGCAGTACTTC. This sequence encodes CASSLNSGTLQQYF.

The chain joins TRBV4-1 to TRBJ2-5; D remains unclear. Trimming pared 1 base from V and 5 bases from J, leaving 11 bases between. Germline CDR1 and CDR2: MGHRA and YSYEKL. This CDR3 has 14 amino acids. CDR3 residues: CASSQGESGETQYF. The CDR3 bases are TGCGCCAGCAGCCAAGGAGAAAGTGGGGAGACCCAGTACTTC.

This rearrangement joins TRBV6-1 to TRBJ1-6; D is unresolved. The CDR3 is 14 residues long. V shed 0 bases and J shed 9 bases, with 9 bases lying between them. Germline-derived CDR1 and CDR2 are MNHNS and SASEGT. The CDR3 coding sequence is TGTGCCAGCAGTGAAGCGGTGCGTTTTTCACCCCTCCACTTT. Translated: CASSEAVRFSPLHF.

The rearrangement links TRBV28 to TRBJ1-5; TRBD1 might be the D (5 bases). The germline V and J ends were trimmed by 5 bases and 0 bases, with 11 bases remaining between them. Germline CDR1 is MDHEN and CDR2 is SYDVKM. There are 15 residues in the CDR3. The CDR3 reads CASSGGDGSNQPQHF. The CDR3 bases are TGTGCCAGCAGTGGGGGGGACGGTAGCAATCAGCCCCAGCATTTT.

The table lists this clone with a count of one. The rearrangement links TRBV21-1 to TRBJ2-7; TRBD2, the table's D call, was not compared with the DNA. TRBV21-1 is noted as a pseudogene. CDR3 length: 18 amino acids. The CDR3 DNA reads TGTGCCAGCAGCACCACGGGTCCTAGCGGAGAGACGGCGCGGGAGCAGTACTTC. This gives the protein CASSTTGPSGETAREQYF.

The chain couples TRBV7-2 to TRBJ2-7; D perhaps matches TRBD2 (6 bases). The V and J ends lost 4 bases and 3 bases respectively, with 10 bases between them. The germline gives CDR1 SGHTA, CDR2 FQGNSA. This CDR3 has 13 amino acids. The CDR3 coding sequence is TGTGCCAGCAGCTCGCTAGCGAACTACGAGCAGTACTTC. It specifies CASSSLANYEQYF. Combining the CDR3 with reference TRBV7-2 and TRBJ2-7 gives the whole variable domain GAGVSQSPSNKVTEKGKDVELRCDPISGHTALYWYRQSLGQGLEFLIYFQGNSAPDKSGLPSDRFSAERTGGSVSTLTIQRTQQEDSAVYLCASSSLANYEQYFGPGTRLTVT.

The genes are TRBV15 and TRBJ2-7, with D perhaps matching TRBD2 (5 bases). Deletions cut 1 base from V and 0 bases from J, with 16 bases between. This CDR3 spans 17 amino acids. Germline lookup yields CDR1 LNHNV and CDR2 YYDKDF (reference sequence). CDR3 residues: CATSRVRGSTFSYEQYF. CDR3 nucleotide sequence: TGTGCCACCAGCAGAGTAAGAGGGTCGACCTTCTCCTACGAGCAGTACTTC.

CDR3 loop: CASSQPSNYGYTF. DNA of the CDR3: TGTGCCAGCAGTCAGCCCAGTAACTATGGCTACACCTTC. This chain uses TRBV6-5 with TRBJ1-2, with D hard to call. From germline, CDR1 is MNHEY and CDR2 SVGAGI. The CDR3 has 13 amino acids. The germline V and J ends were trimmed by 5 bases and 1 base, with 8 bases remaining between them.

The CDR3 protein is CASSVGSTGNTIYF. The CDR3 DNA follows: TGTGCCAGCAGTGTTGGGTCTACTGGAAACACCATATATTTT. V is TRBV2 and J is TRBJ1-3; D uncertain. The ends were cut back, 4 bases at V and 2 bases at J, with 9 bases in the middle. This CDR3 is 14 amino acids long. Germline V gives CDR1 SNHLY, CDR2 FYNNEI.

CDR3 region: CATSGVGEKLFF. As DNA, the CDR3 is TGTGCCACCAGCGGGGTCGGTGAAAAACTGTTTTTT. The rearrangement uses TRBV15 and TRBJ1-4; no firm D call. CDR1 and CDR2 (germline): LNHNV, YYDKDF (reference sequence). The V and J ends lost 5 bases and 7 bases respectively, with 8 bases between them. The CDR3 contains 12 residues.

J is TRBJ1-4 and V is TRBV3-1 (or the pseudogene TRBV3-2), with D unresolved. Trimming shortened V by 0 bases and J by 3 bases, and 5 bases separated the two germline ends. This CDR3 is 14 amino acids long. From germline, CDR1 is LGHDT and CDR2 YNNKEL (reference sequence). CDR3 nucleotide sequence: TGTGCCAGCAGCCAAGATAGCGCTAATGAAAAACTGTTTTTT. Translating it yields CASSQDSANEKLFF.

CDR3 amino acids: CASSPLDSSNYGYTF. CDR3 coding DNA: TGTGCCAGCAGCCCCCTGGACAGCTCTAACTATGGCTACACCTTC. The gene calls are TRBV7-9 and TRBJ1-2; D may be TRBD1 (6 bases). V was trimmed by 5 bases and J by 0 bases, leaving 13 bases between them. Germline assignment: CDR1 SEHNR and CDR2 FQNEAQ (reference sequence). The CDR3 runs to 15 residues.

J is TRBJ1-1 and V is TRBV6-5, with a tentative D call TRBD1 (5 bases). V was trimmed by 0 bases and J by 5 bases, leaving 10 bases between them. Germline V gene lookup returns CDR1 MNHEY and CDR2 SVGAGI. The CDR3 is made up of 14 amino acids. The CDR3 DNA is TGTGCCAGCAGTTACTCGAATAGGGGAACTGAAGCTTTCTTT. It specifies CASSYSNRGTEAFF.

The chain employs TRBV28 and TRBJ1-1; weak D call: TRBD1 (6 bases). The CDR3 length is 13 residues. V lost 3 bases, J lost 3 bases, and 8 bases lay in between. Looked up from germline, CDR1 is MDHEN and CDR2 is SYDVKM. The CDR3 here is CASSFDRYTEAFF. The CDR3 DNA reads TGTGCCAGCAGTTTTGACAGGTACACTGAAGCTTTCTTT.

This chain connects TRBV30 to TRBJ2-1; D remains ambiguous. Deletions cut 5 bases from V and 9 bases from J, with 8 bases between. From germline, CDR1 is GTSNPN and CDR2 SVGIG (reference sequence). The CDR3 runs 10 residues. Written as DNA, the CDR3 is TGTGCCTGGGCGGTGGCTGAGCAGTTCTTC. This translates into CAWAVAEQFF.

The chain links TRBV10-3 to TRBJ1-1, with D uncertain. Trimming shortened V by 11 bases and J by 4 bases, and 14 bases separated the two germline ends. Looked up from germline, CDR1 is ENHRY and CDR2 is SYGVKD. This CDR3 spans 12 amino acids. The CDR3 region is CAAKADLTEAFF. In nucleotides, the CDR3 is TGTGCCGCTAAAGCGGACCTCACTGAAGCTTTCTTT.

The chain recombines TRBV30 with TRBJ2-1, with 12 bases aligning to TRBD2. Looked up from germline, CDR1 is GTSNPN and CDR2 is SVGIG (reference sequence). This CDR3 comprises 14 residues. V was pared by 8 bases and J by 10 bases, with 12 bases of the junction left unmatched. For the CDR3, the DNA is TGTGCCGGTCGACTAGCGGGAGCATCTTTAGAGCAGTTCTTC. This gives the protein CAGRLAGASLEQFF.

V usage is TRBV24-1 and J usage is TRBJ1-2, with D unresolved. The V gene's germline CDR1 is KGHDR and CDR2 SFDVKD. The CDR3 runs to 12 residues. V was shortened by 9 bases and J by 1 base, with 8 bases between the two germline ends. The DNA of the CDR3 is TGTGCCACCTCGTTAGATAACTATGGCTACACCTTC. Residues: CATSLDNYGYTF.

The chain is built from TRBV19 and TRBJ2-7; 7 positions agree with TRBD2. The J segment lost 0 bases and the V segment lost 6 bases, leaving 5 bases of the junction unmatched. This CDR3 has 14 residues. Per the germline V gene, CDR1 is LNHDA and CDR2 is SQIVND (reference sequence). The CDR3 sequence is CASRGGESSYEQYF. The CDR3, as DNA: TGTGCCAGTAGGGGAGGGGAGAGCTCCTACGAGCAGTACTTC.

V gene TRBV27 combines with J gene TRBJ2-3; 7 bases fit TRBD1. Unmatched junction bases numbered 5, after V lost 1 base and J lost 4 bases. Germline lookup yields CDR1 MNHEY and CDR2 SMNVEV (reference sequence). The CDR3 length is 15 residues. This chain's CDR3 is CASSLFVDRADTQYF. For the CDR3, the DNA is TGTGCCAGCAGTTTATTCGTCGACAGGGCAGATACGCAGTATTTT.

This chain joins TRBV9 and TRBJ2-2; 8 bases agree with TRBD1. J lost 7 bases, V lost 3 bases, and 5 bases had no gene match. Germline V gene data show CDR1 as SGDLS and CDR2 as YYNGEE. This CDR3 region has 14 residues. In DNA, the CDR3 is TGTGCCAGCAGCGGAGGACAGGGAGTCGGGGAGCTGTTTTTT. Translating it yields CASSGGQGVGELFF.

The chain is built from TRBV30 and TRBJ1-5; D ambiguous. CDR3 size: 12 residues. Looked up from germline, CDR1 is GTSNPN and CDR2 is SVGIG (reference sequence). V shed 5 bases and J shed 2 bases, with 7 bases lying between them. CDR3 in DNA: TGTGCCTGGGGTTTCGGCAATCAGCCCCAGCATTTT. Translation gives CAWGFGNQPQHF.

The chain joins TRBV5-1 to TRBJ1-3; no clear D. The CDR3 is 15 amino acids. Germline V lookup: CDR1 SGHRS, CDR2 YFSETQ. The V end was cut by 4 bases, the J end by 0 bases, with 11 bases between. In DNA form, the CDR3 reads TGCGCCAGCAGCCCCATCGGGAGCTCTGGAAACACCATATATTTT. As protein: CASSPIGSSGNTIYF.

The rearrangement uses TRBV3-1 (or the pseudogene TRBV3-2) and TRBJ1-1, with no clear D. V lost 4 bases to trimming and J lost 4 bases, with 13 bases between them. The length of the CDR3 is 14 residues. CDR1 is LGHDT, CDR2 YNNKEL, per germline (reference sequence). The chain's CDR3 is CASSPPGLATEAFF. CDR3 bases: TGTGCCAGCAGCCCCCCTGGGTTGGCCACTGAAGCTTTCTTT.

This chain joins TRBV19 and TRBJ1-5; the D is unclear. Germline assignment: CDR1 LNHDA and CDR2 SQIVND (reference sequence). V shed 3 bases and J shed 0 bases, with 9 bases lying between them. The CDR3 is made up of 15 amino acids. Written as DNA, the CDR3 is TGTGCCAGTAGTATTAAAGGGCGTAGCAATCAGCCCCAGCATTTT. Translating gives CASSIKGRSNQPQHF.

The V and J genes are TRBV10-1 and TRBJ2-5; no clear D. Between the trimmed V and J ends, which lost 3 bases and 3 bases, there was a span of 17 bases. CDR1 is WNHNN, CDR2 SYGVQD, per germline (reference sequence). CDR3 length: 16 amino acids. In DNA, the CDR3 is TGCGCCAGCAGTGATTCGACTGCTACCCCCGAAGAGACCCAGTACTTC. This sequence encodes CASSDSTATPEETQYF.

This chain joins TRBV11-2 and TRBJ1-1; a possible D gene is TRBD1 (6 bases). Germline V gene sequence: CDR1 SGHAT, CDR2 FQNNGV. The germline V and J ends were trimmed by 1 base and 6 bases, with 15 bases remaining between them. The length of the CDR3 is 15 residues. The chain's CDR3 is CASSLAFDGGPEAFF. In DNA form, the CDR3 reads TGTGCCAGCAGCTTAGCTTTCGATGGGGGCCCTGAAGCTTTCTTT.